The clone carrying this TCR beta chain was picked up many times. Its antigen remains unknown. This record comes from a study of early T cells in non-severe SARS-CoV-2 infection. As for the study in general: Chains were not paired, and sequencing was done on bulk RNA from unsorted whole blood. Study-wide findings and caveats: Private and CD4 specificities were missed by VDJdb matching, skewed to anti-spike CD8.

The CDR3 is made up of 15 amino acids. The V gene's germline CDR1 is LGHDT and CDR2 YNNKEL (reference sequence). V was clipped by 1 base and J by 2 bases, with 12 bases between them. Individual cDNA molecules were tagged with unique molecular identifiers, the study reported. TCRdb reanalysed the 5' RACE reads using MiXCR and keeps one entry per CDR3 protein. The sample shows 45,000 to 55,000 distinct CDR3 sequences, about 9.2% of them seen only once. This rearrangement joins TRBV3-1 to TRBJ2-7, with D possibly TRBD2 on 6 matching bases. The sequenced sample was whole blood. This sequence originates from an adult who was a healthcare worker with PCR-confirmed SARS-CoV-2 infection or an uninfected control (not recorded which). The CDR3 is CASSQAAGKTYEQYF. For the CDR3, the DNA is TGTGCCAGCAGCCAAGCAGCGGGCAAAACCTACGAGCAGTACTTC.